This T cell receptor beta chain was recovered during a study of blood T cell repertoires in COVID-19. The overall study: PBMCs, B-cell-depleted T cells, or T cells were the source of the cDNA or gDNA that made up the material.

As processed by the authors: Counts of nucleated cells, estimated from reference gene primer amplification, were obtained. The repertoire was sequenced with immunoSEQ multiplex PCR; TCRdb's copy has only in-frame clones and lacks some. V and J calls plus clone size are reproduced from that table; the DNA served to infer D and trimming. Of over 85,000 clones in the sample, 87% were seen once. Those enrolled in Seattle joined during active infection and were followed longitudinally afterward. CDR1 and CDR2 (germline): MNHNS, SASEGT. CDR3 length: 12 amino acids. V was clipped by 1 base and J by 4 bases, with 4 bases between them.

Sequencing used peripheral blood. The sequence was collected from a woman aged 50 to 60 with COVID-19, enrolled during active disease. The chain employs TRBV6-1 and TRBJ1-1; D ambiguous. The DNA of the CDR3 is TGTGCCAGCAGTGAAGACTTCACTGAAGCTTTCTTT. Protein sequence: CASSEDFTEAFF.